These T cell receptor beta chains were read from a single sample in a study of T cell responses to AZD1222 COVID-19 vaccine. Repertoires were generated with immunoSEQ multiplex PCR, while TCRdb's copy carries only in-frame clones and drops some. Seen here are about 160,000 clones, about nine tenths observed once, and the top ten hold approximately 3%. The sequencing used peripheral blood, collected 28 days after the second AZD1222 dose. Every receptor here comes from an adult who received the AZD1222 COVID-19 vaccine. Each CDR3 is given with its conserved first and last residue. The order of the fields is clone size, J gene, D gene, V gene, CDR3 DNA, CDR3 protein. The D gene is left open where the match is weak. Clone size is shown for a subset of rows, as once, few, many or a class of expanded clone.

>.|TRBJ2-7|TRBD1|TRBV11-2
TGTGCCAGCAGCGTCGGGACAGGGAGAGAGCAGTACTTC
CASSVGTGREQYF
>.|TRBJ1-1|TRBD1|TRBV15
TGTGCCACCAGCTCGCCGACAGGGGTGAACACTGAAGCTTTCTTT
CATSSPTGVNTEAFF
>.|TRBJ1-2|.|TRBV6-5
TGTGCCAGCAGGGTGGGACCGAACTATGGCTACACCTTC
CASRVGPNYGYTF
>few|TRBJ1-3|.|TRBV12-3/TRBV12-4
TGTGCCAGCAGTTTAGCTAACACCATATATTTT
CASSLANTIYF
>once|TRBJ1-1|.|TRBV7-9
TGTGCCAGCAGCTTGAAAGTAGACACTGAAGCTTTCTTT
CASSLKVDTEAFF
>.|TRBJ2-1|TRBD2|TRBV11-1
TGTGCCAGCAGCTCCAGCGGGAGGGTTTCCAATGAGCAGTTCTTC
CASSSSGRVSNEQFF
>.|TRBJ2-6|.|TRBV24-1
TGTGCCACCAGTGATAGTGGATCCTCTGGGGCCAACGTCCTGACTTTC
CATSDSGSSGANVLTF
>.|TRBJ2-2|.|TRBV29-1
TGCAGCGCCACAAGAACGACCGGGGAGCTGTTTTTT
CSATRTTGELFF
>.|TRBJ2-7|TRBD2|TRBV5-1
TGCGCCAGCAGCCATAGCGGGACCTCCTACGAGCAGTACTTC
CASSHSGTSYEQYF
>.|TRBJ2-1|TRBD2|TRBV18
TGTGCCAGCTCACCACCCGTCGGGACTAGCGCCTTCAATGAGCAGTTCTTC
CASSPPVGTSAFNEQFF
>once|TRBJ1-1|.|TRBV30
TGTGCCTGGAGGCCCCGAGAGATGAACACTGAAGCTTTCTTT
CAWRPREMNTEAFF
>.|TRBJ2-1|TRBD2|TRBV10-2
TGCGCCAGCAGCCCGACTAGCGGGAGGATTGGTGAGCAGTTCTTC
CASSPTSGRIGEQFF
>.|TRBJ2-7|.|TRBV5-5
TGTGCCAGCAGCAGCCTAGTGGGAGCCTACAACGAGCAGTACTTC
CASSSLVGAYNEQYF
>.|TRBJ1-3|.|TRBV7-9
TGTGCCAGCAGACGGGACTCTGGAAACACCATATATTTT
CASRRDSGNTIYF
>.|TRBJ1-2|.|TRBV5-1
TGCGCCAGCAGCTTACAAGAGGGGGGCTACACCTTC
CASSLQEGGYTF
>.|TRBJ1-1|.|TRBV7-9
TGTGCCAGCAGCTCCCCTCGGGCTTTTGTAGCTTTCTTT
CASSSPRAFVAFF
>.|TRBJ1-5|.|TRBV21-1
TGTGCCAGCAGCACGAAAGACAGGGTAAGGCTTCAGCCCCAGCATTTT
CASSTKDRVRLQPQHF
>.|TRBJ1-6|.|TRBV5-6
TGTGCCAGCAGCTTAAAATCAGGACCGAGCTCCTATAATTCACCCCTCCACTTT
CASSLKSGPSSYNSPLHF
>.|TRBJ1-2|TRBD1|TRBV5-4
TGTGCCAGCAGCTTACAGGGGGCGTTTAACTATGGCTACACCTTC
CASSLQGAFNYGYTF
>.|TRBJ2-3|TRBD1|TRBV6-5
TGTGCCAGCAGAAACAGGGGAGGCACAGATACGCAGTATTTT
CASRNRGGTDTQYF
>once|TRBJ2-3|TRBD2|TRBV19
TGTGCCACCTCGGGGGGACCTACGCAGTATTTT
CATSGGPTQYF
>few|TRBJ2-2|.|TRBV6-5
TGTGCCAGCAGTTACAGCCTAGGGAAAAACACCGGGGAGCTGTTTTTT
CASSYSLGKNTGELFF
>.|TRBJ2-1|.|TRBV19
TGTGCCAGTAGTCCGGCCCGAGGAGGGGAAAATGAGCAGTTCTTC
CASSPARGGENEQFF
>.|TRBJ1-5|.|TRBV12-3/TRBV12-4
TGTGCCAGCAGTTCCCAGAATCAGCCCCAGCATTTT
CASSSQNQPQHF
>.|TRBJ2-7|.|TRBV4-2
TGTGCCAGCAGCCAAGATGCAGCGGTTAGCTCCTACGAGCAGTACTTC
CASSQDAAVSSYEQYF
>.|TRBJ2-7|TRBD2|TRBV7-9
TGTGCCAGCAGCACCATAGCGGGAGGGCTAGGGGAGCAGTACTTC
CASSTIAGGLGEQYF
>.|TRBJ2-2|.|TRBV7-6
TGTGCCAGCAGCTTAGGACAGGCCCTTCTTGGCGGGGAGCTGTTTTTT
CASSLGQALLGGELFF
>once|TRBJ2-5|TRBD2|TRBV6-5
TGTGCCAGCAGTACTAGCGGGCCGGAGACCCAGTACTTC
CASSTSGPETQYF
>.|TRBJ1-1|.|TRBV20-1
TGCAGTGCTAGGTATGTCACTGAAGCTTTCTTT
CSARYVTEAFF
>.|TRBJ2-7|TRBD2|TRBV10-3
TGTGCCACCGGGGGGGGTGTCGATGTAGCGGGAGCATACGAGCAGTACTTC
CATGGGVDVAGAYEQYF
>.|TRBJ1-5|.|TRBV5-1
TGCGCCAGCAGCGACGGAGGGGGGACGGGTCAGCCCCAGCATTTT
CASSDGGGTGQPQHF
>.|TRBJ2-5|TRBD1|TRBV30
TGTGCCTGGAGTGTACAAGGGACAGGGGTGGCAGAGACCCAGTACTTC
CAWSVQGTGVAETQYF
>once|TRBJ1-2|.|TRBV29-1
TGCAGCGTTGAGCCATTGTTGAGCTATGGCTACACCTTC
CSVEPLLSYGYTF
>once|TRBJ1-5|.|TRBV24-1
TGTGCCACCAGTGACCCGGGACAATTTCAGCCCCAGCATTTT
CATSDPGQFQPQHF
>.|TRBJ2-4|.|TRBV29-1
TGCAGCCCGCTAGGGGATCGGTACATTCAGTACTTC
CSPLGDRYIQYF
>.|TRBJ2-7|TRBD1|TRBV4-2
TGTGCCAGCAGCCAAGATTGGGACAGTTACGAGCAGTACTTC
CASSQDWDSYEQYF